The rows below give T cell receptor beta chains drawn from one sample of a study of blood T cell repertoires in COVID-19. The method was immunoSEQ multiplex PCR; TCRdb's version includes in-frame clones alone and lacks a portion of them. The data show approximately 400,000 clones, 81% seen once. The specimen sequenced was peripheral blood. All receptors come from a human donor with acute or convalescent COVID-19. The donor label of this sample is uncertain. The CDR3 runs from the conserved cysteine through the conserved F or W. A D gene is named only where the DNA matches it firmly. The size field is filled for only some rows; it gives once, few, many or a size class.

CDR3 DNA	CDR3 protein	J gene	clone size	V gene	D gene
TGTGCCAGTAGTATAGGAGGACAGGGTTCTGGAAACACCATATATTTT	CASSIGGQGSGNTIYF	TRBJ1-3	.	TRBV19	TRBD1
.	CASSKEWGSGNRGLYNEQFF	TRBJ2-1	.	TRBV21-1	.
TGTGCCAGTAGTTACGAAGGGGGCTATAGCACTGAAGCTTTCTTT	CASSYEGGYSTEAFF	TRBJ1-1	.	TRBV19	TRBD1
TGTGCCAGCAGCCGACAGGGGCCCGGCTATGGCTACACCTTC	CASSRQGPGYGYTF	TRBJ1-2	few	TRBV5-8	TRBD1
TGTGCCAGCAGCTTAGATCGTCGGGGCTACACCTTC	CASSLDRRGYTF	TRBJ1-2	few	TRBV11-2	.
TGTGCCAGCAGCTTGGGAGGAGGGACCCCTTACGAGCAGTACTTC	CASSLGGGTPYEQYF	TRBJ2-7	once	TRBV5-4	.
TGTGCCAGCACCCTTCAGGGACAGGGGGGTGGCTATGGCTACACCTTC	CASTLQGQGGGYGYTF	TRBJ1-2	.	TRBV7-9	TRBD1
TGTGCCAGCTCACCGGGACTAGCGGGGACCAATGAGCAGTTCTTC	CASSPGLAGTNEQFF	TRBJ2-1	.	TRBV18	TRBD2
TGTGCCAGCAGCTTAGACCCCCTCATTGCCCTAAATGAGCAGTTCTTC	CASSLDPLIALNEQFF	TRBJ2-1	.	TRBV7-8	.
TGTGCCAGCAGTGACTCAGCGGGGGCGCGGGGGGATACGCAGTATTTT	CASSDSAGARGDTQYF	TRBJ2-3	.	TRBV6-4	TRBD2
TGTGCCAGCAGTTGGGGCGGCCAGGGGGCCGTTCAGCCCCAGCATTTT	CASSWGGQGAVQPQHF	TRBJ1-5	.	TRBV28	TRBD1
TGCGCCAGCAGCTCTCAACCCGGGACAGCCTACGAGCAGTACTTC	CASSSQPGTAYEQYF	TRBJ2-7	.	TRBV5-1	TRBD1
TGTGCCAGCAGCTTGGCGGCGTCAATGAACACTGAAGCTTTCTTT	CASSLAASMNTEAFF	TRBJ1-1	.	TRBV7-2	.
TGTGCCAGCAGTCTGATGGTCGGCGGAGTTTGGTTGGTGAACACTGAAGCTTTCTTT	CASSLMVGGVWLVNTEAFF	TRBJ1-1	.	TRBV6-6	.
TGCGCCAGCAGCCAAGACCCGCCGCTCACTAGCGGGAGGGCCAGTGAGCAGTTCTTC	CASSQDPPLTSGRASEQFF	TRBJ2-1	.	TRBV4-1	TRBD2
TGTGCCAGCAGCTTAGGTCACACAGATACGCAGTATTTT	CASSLGHTDTQYF	TRBJ2-3	.	TRBV7-6	.
TGTGCCAGCAGTTTAGCTACGGTAGCCAAAAACATTCAGTACTTC	CASSLATVAKNIQYF	TRBJ2-4	.	TRBV28	.
TGTGCCAGCAGCCTATACTGGGCCGTGGAGGGAACTGAAGCTTTCTTT	CASSLYWAVEGTEAFF	TRBJ1-1	.	TRBV7-8	.
TGTGCCAGCAGCGAACGACAGGGGTGGACCCAGTACTTC	CASSERQGWTQYF	TRBJ2-5	once	TRBV9	TRBD1
TGCAGCGCGGGACAGACCCTCTATGGCTACACCTTC	CSAGQTLYGYTF	TRBJ1-2	.	TRBV29-1	TRBD1
TGTGCCAGCAGTTTCCAGCGGGGGGGTAATGAGCAGTTCTTC	CASSFQRGGNEQFF	TRBJ2-1	.	TRBV28	TRBD2
TGTGCCAGCAGGCGACTTGGGCGGACAGGGGGGCACAATGAGCAGTTCTTC	CASRRLGRTGGHNEQFF	TRBJ2-1	.	TRBV6-4	TRBD1
TGTGCCAGCAGCTTAGTGTCCGGGGAAAAACTGTTTTTT	CASSLVSGEKLFF	TRBJ1-4	.	TRBV7-9	.
TGCGCCAGCAGTCTGGACGGGAGAGGCCAAGAGACCCAGTACTTC	CASSLDGRGQETQYF	TRBJ2-5	.	TRBV5-1	.
TGTGCCAGCAGCCACAGGGGCGCTCGTCTCCTACCTGGAAACACCATATATTTT	CASSHRGARLLPGNTIYF	TRBJ1-3	few	TRBV5-6	TRBD1